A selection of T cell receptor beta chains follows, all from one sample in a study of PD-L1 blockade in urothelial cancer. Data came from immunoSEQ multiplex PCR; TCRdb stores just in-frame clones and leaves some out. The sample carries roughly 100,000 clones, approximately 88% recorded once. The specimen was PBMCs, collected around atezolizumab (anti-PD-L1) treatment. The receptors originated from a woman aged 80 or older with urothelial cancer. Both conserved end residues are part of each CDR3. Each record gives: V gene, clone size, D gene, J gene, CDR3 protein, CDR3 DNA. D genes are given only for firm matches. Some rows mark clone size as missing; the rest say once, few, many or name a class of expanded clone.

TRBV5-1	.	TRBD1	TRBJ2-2	CASYRDSHTGELFF	TGCGCCAGTTACCGGGACAGCCACACCGGGGAGCTGTTTTTT
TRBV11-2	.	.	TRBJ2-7	CASSVGTSRVYEQYF	TGTGCCAGCAGCGTCGGGACATCCCGAGTTTACGAGCAGTACTTC
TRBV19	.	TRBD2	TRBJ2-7	CASSPRGGPYEQYF	TGTGCCAGTAGCCCTCGGGGGGGGCCCTACGAGCAGTACTTC
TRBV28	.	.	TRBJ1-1	CASSFSGLVNTEAFF	TGTGCCAGCAGTTTTTCTGGGCTCGTGAACACTGAAGCTTTCTTT
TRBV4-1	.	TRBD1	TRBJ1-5	CASSQEGTGWNQPQHF	TGCGCCAGCAGCCAAGAAGGGACAGGGTGGAATCAGCCCCAGCATTTT
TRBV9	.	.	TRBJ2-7	CASSVAWGNSYEQYF	TGTGCCAGCAGCGTAGCTTGGGGCAACTCCTACGAGCAGTACTTC
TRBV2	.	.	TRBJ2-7	CASSEIQAGGYEQYF	TGTGCCAGCAGTGAAATTCAAGCCGGGGGATACGAGCAGTACTTC
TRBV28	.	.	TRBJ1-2	CASKSNYGYTF	TGTGCCAGTAAATCTAACTATGGCTACACCTTC
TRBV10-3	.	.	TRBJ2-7	CAISESWASYEQYF	TGTGCCATCAGTGAGTCCTGGGCCTCCTACGAGCAGTACTTC
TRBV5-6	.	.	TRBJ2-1	CASTPVGRYEQFF	TGTGCCAGCACTCCTGTGGGGAGGTATGAGCAGTTCTTC
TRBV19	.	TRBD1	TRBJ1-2	CASSMGQANYGYTF	TGTGCCAGTAGTATGGGACAGGCCAACTATGGCTACACCTTC
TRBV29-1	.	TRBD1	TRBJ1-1	CSVETGIHTEAFF	TGCAGCGTGGAGACAGGGATCCACACTGAAGCTTTCTTT
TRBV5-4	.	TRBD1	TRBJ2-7	CASSLPGQGYEQYF	TGTGCCAGCAGCTTGCCCGGACAGGGCTACGAGCAGTACTTC
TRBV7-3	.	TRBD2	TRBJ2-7	CASSPLAGVGNEQYF	TGTGCCAGCAGCCCCCTAGCGGGAGTAGGGAACGAGCAGTACTTC
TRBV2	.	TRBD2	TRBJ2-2	CASSDPPSGSITNTGELFF	TGTGCCAGCAGTGATCCTCCTAGCGGGAGCATAACGAACACCGGGGAGCTGTTTTTT
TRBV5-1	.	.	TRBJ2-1	CASSLAEREQFF	TGCGCCAGCAGCTTGGCCGAGCGGGAGCAGTTCTTC
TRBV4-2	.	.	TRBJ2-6	CASSQGVPLLIIKNSGANVLTF	TGTGCCAGCAGCCAAGGTGTCCCCTTACTGATCATTAAAAATTCTGGGGCCAACGTCCTGACTTTC
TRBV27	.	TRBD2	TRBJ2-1	CASSYGLAGGEQFF	TGTGCCAGCAGTTACGGACTAGCGGGAGGGGAGCAGTTCTTC
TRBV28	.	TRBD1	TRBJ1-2	CASSPDRGLYGYTF	TGTGCCAGCAGTCCAGACAGGGGACTTTATGGCTACACCTTC
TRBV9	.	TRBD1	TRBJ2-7	CASSVNRGDEQYF	TGTGCCAGCAGCGTAAACAGGGGTGACGAGCAGTACTTC
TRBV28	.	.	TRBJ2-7	CASNGRFPYEQYF	TGTGCCAGCAATGGGAGGTTCCCCTACGAGCAGTACTTC
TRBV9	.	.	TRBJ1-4	CASSVSGEKLFF	TGTGCCAGCAGCGTGTCCGGTGAAAAACTGTTTTTT
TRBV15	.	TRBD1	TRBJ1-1	CATSTGQGVPEAFF	TGTGCCACCAGCACGGGACAGGGTGTCCCCGAAGCTTTCTTT
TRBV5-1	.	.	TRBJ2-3	CASSWEGHGGDTQYF	TGCGCCAGCAGCTGGGAAGGACACGGTGGTGATACGCAGTATTTT
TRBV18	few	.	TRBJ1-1	CASSTTAGDTEAFF	TGTGCCAGCTCAACCACAGCCGGGGACACTGAAGCTTTCTTT
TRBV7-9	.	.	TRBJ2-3	CASSLLSTDTQYF	TGTGCCAGCAGCTTACTGTCTACAGATACGCAGTATTTT
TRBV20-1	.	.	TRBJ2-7	CSGDRLHEQYF	TGCAGCGGAGACCGCCTCCACGAGCAGTACTTC
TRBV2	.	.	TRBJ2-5	CASRVGQPGETQYF	TGTGCCAGCAGGGTAGGACAGCCGGGTGAGACCCAGTACTTC
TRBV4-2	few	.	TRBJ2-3	CASSQAPRTGDTQYF	TGTGCCAGCAGCCAAGCTCCCCGAACGGGAGATACGCAGTATTTT
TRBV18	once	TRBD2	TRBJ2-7	CASSPPGAGAGEQYF	TGTGCCAGCTCACCACCGGGCGCGGGAGCTGGCGAGCAGTACTTC
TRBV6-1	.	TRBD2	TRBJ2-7	CASYVTRGDSYEQYF	TGTGCCAGCTATGTTACCCGGGGGGATTCCTACGAGCAGTACTTC
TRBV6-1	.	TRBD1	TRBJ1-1	CASSKGGTGIVGTEAFF	TGTGCCAGCAGTAAAGGCGGGACAGGTATTGTCGGCACTGAAGCTTTCTTT
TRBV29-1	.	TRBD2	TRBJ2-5	CSVEVGLAGGGETQYF	TGCAGCGTTGAAGTCGGGCTAGCGGGGGGTGGGGAGACCCAGTACTTC
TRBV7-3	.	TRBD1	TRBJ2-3	CASSSTTGGLTDTQYF	TGTGCCAGCAGCTCCACGACAGGGGGCTTGACAGATACGCAGTATTTT
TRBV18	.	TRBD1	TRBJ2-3	CASSQTGGGTDTQYF	TGTGCCAGCTCACAAACAGGGGGCGGCACAGATACGCAGTATTTT
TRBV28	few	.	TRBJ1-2	CASSLGQLYGYTF	TGTGCCAGCAGCCTCGGACAGCTCTATGGCTACACCTTC
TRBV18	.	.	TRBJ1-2	CASSIQGDYGYTF	TGTGCCAGCTCTATACAGGGAGACTATGGCTACACCTTC
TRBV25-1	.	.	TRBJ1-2	CASSSPAGVGYYGYTF	TGTGCCAGCAGTTCTCCCGCAGGGGTGGGCTACTATGGCTACACCTTC
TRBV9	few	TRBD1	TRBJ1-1	CASSVGDRLNTEAFF	TGTGCCAGCAGCGTAGGGGACAGATTGAACACTGAAGCTTTCTTT
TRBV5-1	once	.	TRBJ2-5	CASSFTGRKETQYF	TGCGCCAGCAGCTTCACAGGGCGTAAAGAGACCCAGTACTTC
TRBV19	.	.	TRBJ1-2	CASSILGQTYGYTF	TGTGCCAGTAGTATACTGGGGCAGACCTATGGCTACACCTTC
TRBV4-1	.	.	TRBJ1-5	CASSQDSRLFGQPQHF	TGCGCCAGCAGCCAAGATTCCAGACTCTTCGGCCAGCCCCAGCATTTT
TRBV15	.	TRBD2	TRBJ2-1	CATSRDLVSGRNEQFF	TGTGCCACCAGCAGAGATCTGGTTAGCGGGAGGAATGAGCAGTTCTTC
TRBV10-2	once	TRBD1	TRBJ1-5	CASSVSGTAMGQPQHF	TGCGCCAGCAGTGTCTCCGGGACAGCCATGGGTCAGCCCCAGCATTTT